This passage covers 31 T cell receptor beta chains from one sample sequenced in a study of shared clonotypes between healthy human individuals. Data came from immunoSEQ multiplex PCR; TCRdb stores just in-frame clones and leaves some out. This sample has 1.4 million or so clones, with approximately 98.5% found just once. Sample: naive CD4+ T cells sorted from blood. This sample's subset: CD45RA+ positively selected. The receptors come from a man aged 25 to 40 in good health.

The V call is TRBV28, the J call TRBJ2-5; D is ambiguous. V lost 6 bases and J 5 bases, leaving 16 bases between the germline ends. Germline CDR1 reads MDHEN; CDR2 reads SYDVKM. The CDR3 contains 14 residues. The CDR3 here is CASSRAVPAETQYF. For the CDR3, the DNA is TGTGCCAGCAGCCGAGCCGTACCAGCTGAGACCCAGTACTTC.

CDR3 sequence (DNA): TGTGCCAGCAGCCAGGCTCTAGTGACCGGGGAGCTGTTTTTT. It codes for CASSQALVTGELFF. The chain uses TRBV4-2 and TRBJ2-2, with D unclear. This CDR3 has 14 residues. V dropped 3 bases and J dropped 5 bases, with 10 bases sitting between them. In germline, CDR1 is LGHNA, CDR2 YNFKEQ.

The chain has TRBV5-4 and TRBJ2-7, with D perhaps given as TRBD1 or TRBD2 (5 bases each). The CDR3 runs to 14 residues. Germline CDR1 is SGHNT and CDR2 is YYREEE (reference sequence). V shed 4 bases and J shed 6 bases, with 17 bases lying between them. DNA for the CDR3: TGTGCCAGCAGCAACCGGGGCAGGGCCCTCGAGCAGTACTTC. Translation: CASSNRGRALEQYF.

V gene TRBV6-6 combines with J gene TRBJ2-7; weak D call: TRBD1 (6 bases). The germline gives CDR1 MNHNY, CDR2 SVGAGI (reference sequence). The CDR3 extends over 15 amino acids. V was trimmed by 4 bases and J by 4 bases, leaving 17 bases between them. The DNA of the CDR3 is TGTGCCAGCAGTTTTGGGGGCCCCCCCCAATACGAGCAGTACTTC. Its protein is CASSFGGPPQYEQYF.

This chain uses TRBV19 with TRBJ1-2; D ambiguous. The CDR3 consists of 15 residues. Germline assignment: CDR1 LNHDA and CDR2 SQIVND (reference sequence). V was pared by 3 bases and J by 0 bases, with 11 bases between. The CDR3 nucleotides are TGTGCCAGTAGTATCAACGAGGCAGCTAACTATGGCTACACCTTC. As protein: CASSINEAANYGYTF. The whole variable domain, remainder taken from reference TRBV19 and TRBJ1-2, is DGGITQSPKYLFRKEGQNVTLSCEQNLNHDAMYWYRQDPGQGLRLIYYSQIVNDFQKGDIAEGYSVSREKKESFPLTVTSAQKNPTAFYLCASSINEAANYGYTFGSGTRLTVV.

Worth noting for this clone: Compared with germline, one end of the junction differs, possibly owing to a read error. Other DNA sequences within the sample encode an identical CDR3. The chain combines TRBV7-7 with TRBJ2-1; TRBD1 aligns across 9 bases. The germline V gene has CDR1 SSHAT and CDR2 FNYEAQ (reference sequence). The CDR3 has 15 amino acids. CDR3 bases: TGTGCTAGCAGCTCGGGGACAGGGACATACAATGAGCAGTTCTTC. It codes for CASSSGTGTYNEQFF.

The chain has TRBV6-1 and TRBJ1-3; 9 positions match TRBD1. CDR1 and CDR2 from the germline V gene are MNHNS and SASEGT. The V and J ends lost 2 bases and 1 base, in that order; junction bases with no gene match: 6. The CDR3 consists of 17 residues. The CDR3 protein is CASSEFDRGSSGNTIYF. The CDR3 DNA reads TGTGCCAGCAGTGAATTTGACAGGGGGTCTTCTGGAAACACCATATATTTT.

The rearrangement joins TRBV9 to TRBJ2-5; D not certain. The CDR3 loop spans 13 amino acids. Trimming took 0 bases from V and 5 from J, leaving 8 bases between them. Germline V gives CDR1 SGDLS, CDR2 YYNGEE. CDR3 nucleotide sequence: TGTGCCAGCAGCGTAGTCACCCCTGAGACCCAGTACTTC. Its protein product is CASSVVTPETQYF.

V usage is TRBV2 and J usage is TRBJ2-4; 8 positions match TRBD1. Germline CDR1 SNHLY, CDR2 FYNNEI. With V trimmed by 9 bases and J by 6 bases, 10 bases remained unmatched. The CDR3 runs to 14 residues. The CDR3 sequence is CARKTQGAGNIQYF. CDR3 sequence (DNA): TGTGCCAGAAAAACTCAGGGGGCAGGAAACATTCAGTACTTC.

V is TRBV7-8 and J is TRBJ1-1; 8 bases agree with TRBD1. The CDR3 runs 14 residues. Germline trimming cut 5 bases from V and 7 bases from J; bases unmatched to any gene: 9. Germline CDR1 SGHVS, CDR2 FQNEAQ. The CDR3 DNA sequence: TGTGCCAGCAGCGTGGACAGGGTGAACCTTGAAGCTTTCTTT. This gives the protein CASSVDRVNLEAFF.

In DNA form, the CDR3 reads TGCGCCAGCTACTATGTCGTGGAGACCCAGTACTTC. It yields the protein CASYYVVETQYF. The V gene is TRBV5-1, the J gene TRBJ2-5; D ambiguous. The CDR3 spans 12 residues. Deletions cut 7 bases from V and 5 bases from J, with 12 bases between. Germline assignment: CDR1 SGHRS and CDR2 YFSETQ. Filled out from reference TRBV5-1 and TRBJ2-5, the complete variable domain reads KAGVTQTPRYLIKTRGQQVTLSCSPISGHRSVSWYQQTPGQGLQFLFEYFSETQRNKGNFPGRFSGRQFSNSRSEMNVSTLELGDSALYLCASYYVVETQYFGPGTRLLVL.

CDR3 bases: TGCGCCAGCAGCTTTCGACTAGCGGGAGGGCCGATCAATGAGCAGTTCTTC. This codes for CASSFRLAGGPINEQFF. V usage is TRBV5-1 and J usage is TRBJ2-1, with TRBD2 identical over 14 bases. V gave up 2 bases and J gave up 6 bases; unmatched junction bases: 7. This CDR3 region has 17 residues. Germline values: CDR1 SGHRS, CDR2 YFSETQ. Combining the CDR3 with reference TRBV5-1 and TRBJ2-1 gives the whole variable domain KAGVTQTPRYLIKTRGQQVTLSCSPISGHRSVSWYQQTPGQGLQFLFEYFSETQRNKGNFPGRFSGRQFSNSRSEMNVSTLELGDSALYLCASSFRLAGGPINEQFFGPGTRLTVL.

The chain carries TRBV28 and TRBJ2-4; D not resolved. The germline V and J ends were trimmed by 5 bases and 0 bases, with 14 bases remaining between them. CDR3 length equals 16 residues. Germline loops: CDR1 MDHEN, CDR2 SYDVKM. CDR3 sequence: CASSTPGRLAKNIQYF. DNA for the CDR3: TGTGCCAGCAGTACCCCAGGACGGCTAGCCAAAAACATTCAGTACTTC.

The chain carries TRBV7-2 and TRBJ2-7; weak D call: TRBD2 (6 bases). Germline V gene data show CDR1 as SGHTA and CDR2 as FQGNSA. V was cut by 3 bases and J by 2 bases, with 11 bases left in between. The CDR3 has 14 amino acids. CDR3 sequence reads: CASSLDGGTYEQYF. In DNA form, the CDR3 reads TGTGCCAGCAGCTTGGACGGGGGAACCTACGAGCAGTACTTC.

V and J are TRBV27 and TRBJ2-2; 7 positions match TRBD1. Looked up from germline, CDR1 is MNHEY and CDR2 is SMNVEV (reference sequence). The ends lost 2 bases at V and 5 bases at J; junction bases unmatched: 5. The CDR3 spans 15 residues. The CDR3 protein is CASSLRDSATGELFF. As DNA, the CDR3 is TGTGCCAGCAGTTTACGGGACAGCGCGACCGGGGAGCTGTTTTTT.

This CDR3 reads CASTRDLNTGELFF. The CDR3 DNA is TGTGCCAGTACAAGGGACTTAAACACCGGGGAGCTGTTTTTT. The chain is built from TRBV19 and TRBJ2-2, with D possibly matching TRBD2 (6 bases). The CDR3 is 14 amino acids. Germline loops: CDR1 LNHDA, CDR2 SQIVND (reference sequence). V was trimmed by 7 bases and J by 2 bases, leaving 11 bases between them.

V gene TRBV5-1 combines with J gene TRBJ2-5, with TRBD1 matching 8 bases. The CDR3 is made up of 14 amino acids. CDR1 and CDR2 from the germline V gene are SGHRS and YFSETQ. J was trimmed by 4 bases and V by 0 bases; bases with no gene match: 2. The CDR3 DNA follows: TGCGCCAGCAGCTTGGACAGGGGGGTAGAGACCCAGTACTTC. Translation gives CASSLDRGVETQYF.

The rearrangement links TRBV5-1 to TRBJ2-4; D is possibly TRBD2 (6 bases). From germline, CDR1 is SGHRS and CDR2 YFSETQ. The CDR3 has 14 amino acids. The V and J ends lost 7 bases and 9 bases respectively, with 20 bases between them. The CDR3 loop is CASRPWREDGIQYF. The CDR3 region has the DNA TGCGCCAGCCGACCATGGAGGGAGGATGGCATTCAGTACTTC.

The gene calls are TRBV7-6 and TRBJ2-3; 9 bases line up with TRBD1. V was pared by 6 bases and J by 8 bases, with 9 bases of the junction left unmatched. This CDR3 has 14 amino acids. Germline assignment: CDR1 SGHVS and CDR2 FNYEAQ. The CDR3: CASSQTDRGGTQYF. The CDR3 region has the DNA TGTGCCAGCAGTCAAACGGACAGGGGTGGTACGCAGTATTTT. The whole variable domain, filled in from reference TRBV7-6 and TRBJ2-3, reads GAGVSQSPRYKVTKRGQDVALRCDPISGHVSLYWYRQALGQGPEFLTYFNYEAQQDKSGLPNDRFSAERPEGSISTLTIQRTEQRDSAMYRCASSQTDRGGTQYFGPGTRLTVL.

This sequence joins TRBV6-1 and TRBJ2-1, with no clear D. Trimming removed 0 bases from V and 8 bases from J, with 17 bases in between. Germline V gives CDR1 MNHNS, CDR2 SASEGT. The CDR3 length is 16 residues. The CDR3 spells CASSEALTVGSYEQFF. The CDR3 nucleotides are TGTGCCAGCAGTGAAGCGCTGACCGTGGGTAGCTATGAGCAGTTCTTC.

About this clone: The junction and the germline gene differ at one end; a read error may be behind it. This rearrangement joins TRBV30 to TRBJ1-3; D unclear. The CDR3 covers 12 residues. Germline CDR1 is GTSNPN and CDR2 is SVGIG (reference sequence). CDR3 amino acids: CAWSGSGNTIYF. The CDR3 DNA reads TGTGCCTGGAGTGGGTCTGGCAACACCATATATTTT. Full variable domain (remainder filled in from reference TRBV30 and TRBJ1-3): SQTIHQWPATLVQPVGSPLSLECTVEGTSNPNLYWYRQAAGRGLQLLFYSVGIGQISSEVPQNLSASRPQDRQFILSSKKLLLSDSGFYLCAWSGSGNTIYFGEGSWLTVV.

The chain uses TRBV19 and TRBJ1-5, with D hard to call. The CDR3 is 16 residues long. Per the germline V gene, CDR1 is LNHDA and CDR2 is SQIVND (reference sequence). The V end was cut by 3 bases, the J end by 2 bases, with 14 bases between. CDR3 residues: CASSIWTQGGNQPQHF. CDR3 coding DNA: TGTGCCAGTAGTATCTGGACTCAAGGCGGCAATCAGCCCCAGCATTTT.

CDR3 amino acids: CASSDSPLPSSYNEQFF. CDR3 in DNA: TGTGCCAGCAGTGACTCCCCCCTGCCCTCCTCCTACAATGAGCAGTTCTTC. V usage is TRBV6-4 and J usage is TRBJ2-1; D gene uncertain. Germline CDR1 MRHNA, CDR2 SNTAGT. V gave up 0 bases and J gave up 0 bases, with 12 bases separating them. This CDR3 is 17 amino acids long.

This rearrangement joins TRBV7-8 to TRBJ1-1; D gene unclear. This CDR3 is built from 15 residues. CDR1 is SGHVS and CDR2 is FQNEAQ in the germline V gene. Trimming took off 2 bases at V and 0 bases at J, with 10 bases between the two ends. CDR3 region: CASSLSELMNTEAFF. CDR3 DNA sequence: TGTGCCAGCAGCTTATCCGAACTTATGAACACTGAAGCTTTCTTT. Full variable domain (remainder filled in from reference TRBV7-8 and TRBJ1-1): GAGVSQSPRYKVAKRGQDVALRCDPISGHVSLFWYQQALGQGPEFLTYFQNEAQLDKSGLPSDRFFAERPEGSVSTLKIQRTQQEDSAVYLCASSLSELMNTEAFFGQGTRLTVV.

This chain connects TRBV27 to TRBJ1-4; TRBD1 might be the D (6 bases). The CDR3 runs to 19 residues. CDR1 and CDR2 (germline): MNHEY, SMNVEV (reference sequence). V was clipped by 5 bases and J by 0 bases, with 22 bases between them. CDR3 DNA sequence: TGTGCCAGCAGTGAGTACAGGGAGCGCCACCTTGCAACTAATGAAAAACTGTTTTTT. Translating gives CASSEYRERHLATNEKLFF.

Worth noting for this clone: This same CDR3 is encoded by further DNA sequences in the sample. The chain uses TRBV7-2 and TRBJ1-5; no clear D gene. V lost 1 base to trimming and J lost 0 bases, with 7 bases between them. The CDR3 is made up of 15 amino acids. CDR1 SGHTA and CDR2 FQGNSA come from the germline V gene. The DNA of the CDR3 is TGTGCCAGCAGCTTAGTAGGTGATAGCAATCAGCCCCAGCATTTT. As protein: CASSLVGDSNQPQHF.

This rearrangement joins TRBV11-2 to TRBJ1-4; 11 bases are a match to TRBD1. CDR3 length: 15 residues. J was trimmed by 7 bases and V by 5 bases; bases with no gene match: 6. Germline V gene lookup returns CDR1 SGHAT and CDR2 FQNNGV. The CDR3 bases are TGTGCCAGCAGCCCCGGGACAGGGGGATCTGAAAAACTGTTTTTT. It codes for CASSPGTGGSEKLFF.

Turning to this clone: The identical CDR3 is also encoded by other nucleotide sequences in the sample. This chain connects TRBV28 to TRBJ2-7; D is unresolved. Germline CDR1 and CDR2: MDHEN and SYDVKM. The CDR3 runs 12 residues. Trimming cost V 2 bases and J 4 bases, with 6 bases left between them. The DNA of the CDR3 is TGTGCCAGCAGTTTAGGTGGGTACGAGCAGTACTTC. It yields the protein CASSLGGYEQYF.

This rearrangement joins TRBV5-4 to TRBJ2-2; D unclear. From germline, CDR1 is SGHNT and CDR2 YYREEE (reference sequence). V was cut by 4 bases and J by 4 bases, with 17 bases left in between. The CDR3 is 16 amino acids. DNA for the CDR3: TGTGCCAGCAGCCCGATGGGCCGATCGGGCACCGGGGAGCTGTTTTTT. Protein: CASSPMGRSGTGELFF.

On this clone: This sample also contains other DNA sequences that code for the same CDR3. The chain is built from TRBV18 and TRBJ1-5; no firm D call. Between the trimmed V and J ends, which lost 3 bases and 4 bases, there was a span of 7 bases. The CDR3 extends over 13 amino acids. CDR1 and CDR2 from the germline V gene are KGHSH and LQKENI. CDR3 DNA: TGTGCCAGCTCACCTAGTCTTAATCAGCCCCAGCATTTT. This translates into CASSPSLNQPQHF.

The CDR3 is CASSQETGELFF. CDR3 bases: TGTGCCAGCAGCCAAGAGACCGGGGAGCTGTTTTTT. The rearrangement joins TRBV5-4 to TRBJ2-2; D uncertain. Trimming cost V 4 bases and J 5 bases, with 6 bases left between them. CDR3 size: 12 residues. Per germline, CDR1 SGHNT and CDR2 YYREEE (reference sequence).